The 2 T cell receptor beta chains presented below share a single source sample, sequenced in a study of molecular identifiers for immune sequencing clone quantification (dated by TCRdb to 2017 to 2018). The protocol used for the library was PCR. Instrument used: NextSeq 500. Using fastp at Q25 and MiXCR, TCRdb reprocessed the public reads and kept productive beta chains. Rows with one shared CDR3 protein collapse into an entry with the most common genes and DNA. For this sample the table gives 79,000 or so distinct CDR3 sequences, of which 20% to 30% were detected only once. In total, the top ten clones hold 0.6% to 0.95% of the sample. The specimen sequenced was naive CD8+ T cells from blood, with Jurkat cell RNA spiked in. The sample's cell subset or site label is to be understood as: FACS-sorted CD8+CD4-CCR7+CD45RA+ naive T cells. The receptors were sampled from a human donor in good health. Some libraries in this study had Jurkat cell RNA spiked in.

This clonotype was seen repeatedly, ten times or more. This chain connects TRBV7-3 to TRBJ2-3; TRBD2 agrees at 11 bases. Germline CDR1 is SGHTA and CDR2 is FQGTGA. J lost 6 bases, V lost 0 bases, and 5 bases had no gene match. The CDR3 is made up of 16 amino acids. The CDR3: CASSLTRLAGNDTQYF. CDR3 DNA: TGTGCCAGCAGCTTAACCCGACTAGCGGGAAACGATACGCAGTATTTT.

There are a few counts of this clonotype. This sequence joins TRBV27 and TRBJ2-1, with 13 bases matching TRBD2. The CDR3 spans 16 residues. Germline V gives CDR1 MNHEY, CDR2 SMNVEV (reference sequence). The ends lost 4 bases at V and 4 bases at J; junction bases unmatched: 4. The CDR3 DNA reads as TGTGCCAGCAGTTCCCTACTAGCGGGGGGGTACAATGAGCAGTTCTTC. Its translation: CASSSLLAGGYNEQFF.